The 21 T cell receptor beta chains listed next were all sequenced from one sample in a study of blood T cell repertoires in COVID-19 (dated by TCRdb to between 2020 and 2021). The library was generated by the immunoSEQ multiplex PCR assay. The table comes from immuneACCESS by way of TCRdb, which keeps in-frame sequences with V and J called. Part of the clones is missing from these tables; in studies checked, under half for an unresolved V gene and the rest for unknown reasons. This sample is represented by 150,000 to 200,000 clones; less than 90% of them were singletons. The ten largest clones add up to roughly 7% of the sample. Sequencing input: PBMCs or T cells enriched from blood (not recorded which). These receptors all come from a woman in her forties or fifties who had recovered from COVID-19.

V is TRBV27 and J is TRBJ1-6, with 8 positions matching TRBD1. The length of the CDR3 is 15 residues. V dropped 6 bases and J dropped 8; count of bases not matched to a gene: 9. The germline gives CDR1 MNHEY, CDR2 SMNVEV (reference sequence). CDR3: CASSSPDRGDSPLHF. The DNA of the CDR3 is TGTGCCAGCAGCTCCCCCGACAGGGGCGATTCACCCCTCCACTTT.

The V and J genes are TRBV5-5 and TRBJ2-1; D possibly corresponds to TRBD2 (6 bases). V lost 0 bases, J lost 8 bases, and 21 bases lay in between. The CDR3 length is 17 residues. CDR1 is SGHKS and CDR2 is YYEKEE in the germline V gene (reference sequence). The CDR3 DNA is TGTGCCAGCAGCTTGGGGGACTTTTGGCAGTTCCGCGATGAGCAGTTCTTC. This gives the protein CASSLGDFWQFRDEQFF.

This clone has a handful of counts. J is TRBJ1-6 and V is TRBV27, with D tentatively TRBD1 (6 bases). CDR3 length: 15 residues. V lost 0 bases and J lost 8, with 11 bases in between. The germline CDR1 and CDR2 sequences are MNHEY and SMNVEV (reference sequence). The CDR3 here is CASSLSTQGHSPLHF. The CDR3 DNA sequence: TGTGCCAGCAGTTTATCGACACAGGGTCATTCACCCCTCCACTTT.

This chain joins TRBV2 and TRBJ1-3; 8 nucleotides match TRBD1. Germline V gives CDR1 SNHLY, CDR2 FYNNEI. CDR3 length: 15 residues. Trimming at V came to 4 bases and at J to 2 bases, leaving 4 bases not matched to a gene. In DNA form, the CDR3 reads TGTGCCAGCAGTGGGACAGGGCTACCTGGAAACACCATATATTTT. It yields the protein CASSGTGLPGNTIYF.

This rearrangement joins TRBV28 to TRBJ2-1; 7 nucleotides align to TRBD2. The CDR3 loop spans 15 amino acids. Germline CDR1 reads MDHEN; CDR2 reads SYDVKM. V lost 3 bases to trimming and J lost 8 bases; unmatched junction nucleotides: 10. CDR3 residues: CASSLRGGSSYEQFF. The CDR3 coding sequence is TGTGCCAGCAGTTTGCGAGGCGGGAGCAGTTATGAGCAGTTCTTC.

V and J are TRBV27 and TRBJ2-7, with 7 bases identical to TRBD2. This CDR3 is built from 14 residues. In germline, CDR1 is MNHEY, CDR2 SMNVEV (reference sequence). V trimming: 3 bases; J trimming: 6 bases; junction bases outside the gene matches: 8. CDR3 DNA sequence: TGTGCCAGCAGTTTGATAGCGGGCCCATCCGAGCAGTACTTC. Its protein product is CASSLIAGPSEQYF.

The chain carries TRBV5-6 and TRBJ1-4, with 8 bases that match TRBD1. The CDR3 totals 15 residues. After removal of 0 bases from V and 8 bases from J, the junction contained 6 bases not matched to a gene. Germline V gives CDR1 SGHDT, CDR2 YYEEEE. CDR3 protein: CASSLARGREEKLFF. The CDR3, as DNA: TGTGCCAGCAGCTTGGCCAGGGGGCGGGAAGAAAAACTGTTTTTT.

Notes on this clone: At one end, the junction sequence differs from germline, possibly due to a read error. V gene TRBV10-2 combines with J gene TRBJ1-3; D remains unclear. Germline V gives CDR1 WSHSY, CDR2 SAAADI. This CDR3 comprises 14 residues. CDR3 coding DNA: TGCGCCAGCAGTGAGGTTGGGGAGCCCCCGGTCGTGGCTTTT. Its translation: CASSEVGEPPVVAF.

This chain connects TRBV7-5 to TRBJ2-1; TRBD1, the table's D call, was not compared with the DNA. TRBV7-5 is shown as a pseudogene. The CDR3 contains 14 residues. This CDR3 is CARSPRTGTNEQFF. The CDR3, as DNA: TGTGCCAGAAGCCCAAGGACAGGCACCAATGAGCAGTTCTTC.

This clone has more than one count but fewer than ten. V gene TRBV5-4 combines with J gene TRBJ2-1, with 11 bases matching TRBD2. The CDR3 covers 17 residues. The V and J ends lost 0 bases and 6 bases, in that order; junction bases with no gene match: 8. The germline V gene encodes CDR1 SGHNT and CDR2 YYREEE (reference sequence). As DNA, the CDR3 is TGTGCCAGCAGCTTGGCCAAACTAGCGGGAGTGAGCAATGAGCAGTTCTTC. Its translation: CASSLAKLAGVSNEQFF.

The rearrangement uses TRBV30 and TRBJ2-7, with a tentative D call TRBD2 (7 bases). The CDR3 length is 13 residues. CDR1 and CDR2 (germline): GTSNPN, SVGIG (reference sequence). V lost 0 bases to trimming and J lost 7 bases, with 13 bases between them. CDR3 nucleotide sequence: TGTGCCTGGAGTGTACTAAGGGGGGGTGAGCAGTACTTC. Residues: CAWSVLRGGEQYF.

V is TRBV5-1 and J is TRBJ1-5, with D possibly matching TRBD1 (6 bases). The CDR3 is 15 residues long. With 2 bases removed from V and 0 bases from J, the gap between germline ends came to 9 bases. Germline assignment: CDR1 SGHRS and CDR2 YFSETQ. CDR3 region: CASSLGGVSNQPQHF. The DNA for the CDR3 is TGCGCCAGCAGCTTAGGGGGGGTTAGCAATCAGCCCCAGCATTTT. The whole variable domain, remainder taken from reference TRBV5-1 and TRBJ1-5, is KAGVTQTPRYLIKTRGQQVTLSCSPISGHRSVSWYQQTPGQGLQFLFEYFSETQRNKGNFPGRFSGRQFSNSRSEMNVSTLELGDSALYLCASSLGGVSNQPQHFGDGTRLSIL.

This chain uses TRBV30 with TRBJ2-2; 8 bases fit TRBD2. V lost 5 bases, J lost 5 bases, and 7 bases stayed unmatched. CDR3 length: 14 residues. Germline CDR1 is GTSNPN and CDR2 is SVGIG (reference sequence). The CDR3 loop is CAWRGGAGTGELFF. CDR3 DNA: TGTGCCTGGCGGGGGGGCGCGGGGACCGGGGAGCTGTTTTTT.

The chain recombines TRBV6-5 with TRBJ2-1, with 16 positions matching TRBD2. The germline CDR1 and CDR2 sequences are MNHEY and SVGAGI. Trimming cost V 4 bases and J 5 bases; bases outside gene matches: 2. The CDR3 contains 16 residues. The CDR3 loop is CASSWGLAGGHNEQFF. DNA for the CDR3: TGTGCCAGCAGTTGGGGACTAGCGGGAGGGCACAATGAGCAGTTCTTC.

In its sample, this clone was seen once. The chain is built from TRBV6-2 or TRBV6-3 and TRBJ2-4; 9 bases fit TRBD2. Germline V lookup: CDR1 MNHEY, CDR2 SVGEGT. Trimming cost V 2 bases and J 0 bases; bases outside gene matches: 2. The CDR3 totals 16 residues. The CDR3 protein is CASSYASGIAKNIQYF. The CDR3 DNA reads TGTGCCAGCAGTTACGCTAGCGGGATAGCCAAAAACATTCAGTACTTC.

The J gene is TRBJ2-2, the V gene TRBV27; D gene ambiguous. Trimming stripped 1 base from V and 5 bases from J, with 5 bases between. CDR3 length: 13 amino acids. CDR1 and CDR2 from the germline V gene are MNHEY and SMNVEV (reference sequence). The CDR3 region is CASSLWRTGELFF. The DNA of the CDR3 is TGTGCCAGCAGTTTATGGCGGACCGGGGAGCTGTTTTTT.

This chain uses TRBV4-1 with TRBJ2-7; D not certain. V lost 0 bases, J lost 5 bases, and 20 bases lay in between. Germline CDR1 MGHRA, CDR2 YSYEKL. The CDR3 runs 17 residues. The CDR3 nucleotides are TGCGCCAGCAGCCAAGAAATCTGGCCCCCCCCGAAAGACGAGCAGTACTTC. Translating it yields CASSQEIWPPPKDEQYF.

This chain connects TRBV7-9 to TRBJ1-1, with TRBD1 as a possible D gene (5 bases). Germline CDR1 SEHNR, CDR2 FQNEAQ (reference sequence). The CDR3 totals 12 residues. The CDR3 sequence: CAGGGSNTEAFF. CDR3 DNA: TGTGCAGGCGGGGGGAGTAACACTGAAGCTTTCTTT.

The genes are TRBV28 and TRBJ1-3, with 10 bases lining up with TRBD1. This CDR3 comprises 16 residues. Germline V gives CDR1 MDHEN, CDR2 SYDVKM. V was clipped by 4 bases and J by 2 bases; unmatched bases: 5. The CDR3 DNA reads TGTGCCAGCAGTTCCCCGACAGGGGGCCCTGGAAACACCATATATTTT. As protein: CASSSPTGGPGNTIYF. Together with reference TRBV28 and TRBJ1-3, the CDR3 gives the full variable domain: DVKVTQSSRYLVKRTGEKVFLECVQDMDHENMFWYRQDPGLGLRLIYFSYDVKMKEKGDIPEGYSVSREKKERFSLILESASTNQTSMYLCASSSPTGGPGNTIYFGEGSWLTVV.

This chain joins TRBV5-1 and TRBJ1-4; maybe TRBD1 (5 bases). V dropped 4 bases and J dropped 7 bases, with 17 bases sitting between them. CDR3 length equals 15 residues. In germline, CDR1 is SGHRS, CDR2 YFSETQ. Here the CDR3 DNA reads TGCGCCAGCAGCCAGGCCCTCGGGGGAGGTGAAAAACTGTTTTTT. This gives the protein CASSQALGGGEKLFF. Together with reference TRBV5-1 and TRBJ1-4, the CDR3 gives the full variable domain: KAGVTQTPRYLIKTRGQQVTLSCSPISGHRSVSWYQQTPGQGLQFLFEYFSETQRNKGNFPGRFSGRQFSNSRSEMNVSTLELGDSALYLCASSQALGGGEKLFFGSGTQLSVL.

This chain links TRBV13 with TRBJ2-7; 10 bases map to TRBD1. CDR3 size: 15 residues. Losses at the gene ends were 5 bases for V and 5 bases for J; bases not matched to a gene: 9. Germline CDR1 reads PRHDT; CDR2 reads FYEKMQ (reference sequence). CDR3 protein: CASSPPPGQGNEQYF. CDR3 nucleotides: TGTGCCAGCAGCCCCCCACCGGGACAGGGGAACGAGCAGTACTTC.